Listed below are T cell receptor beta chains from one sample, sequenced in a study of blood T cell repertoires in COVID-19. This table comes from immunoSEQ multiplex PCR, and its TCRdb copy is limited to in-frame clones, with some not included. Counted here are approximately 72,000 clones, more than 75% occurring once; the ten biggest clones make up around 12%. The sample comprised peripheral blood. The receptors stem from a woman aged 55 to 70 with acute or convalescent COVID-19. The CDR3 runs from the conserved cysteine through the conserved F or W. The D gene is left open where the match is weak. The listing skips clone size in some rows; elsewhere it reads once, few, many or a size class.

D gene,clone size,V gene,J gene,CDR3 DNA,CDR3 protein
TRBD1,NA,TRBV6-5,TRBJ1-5,TGTGCCAGCAGTCGAGGGACAGGCAATCAGCCCCAGCATTTT,CASSRGTGNQPQHF
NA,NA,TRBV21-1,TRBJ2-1,TGTGCCAGCAGCGTTCCTGGTAATGCCAGGGGTTCTCTCCCCGAGCAGTTCTTC,CASSVPGNARGSLPEQFF
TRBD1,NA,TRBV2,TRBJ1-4,TGTGCCAGCCGGAGGACAGGGAATAATGAAAAACTGTTTTTT,CASRRTGNNEKLFF
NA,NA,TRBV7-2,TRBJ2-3,TGTGCCAGCAGCTTTCTGACTAGCACAGATACGCAGTATTTT,CASSFLTSTDTQYF
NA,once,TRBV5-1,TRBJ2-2,TGCGCCAGCAGCTTAGCACAGGGTGGCGGGGAGCTGTTTTTT,CASSLAQGGGELFF
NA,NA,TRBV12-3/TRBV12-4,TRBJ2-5,TGTGCCAGCAGGACTACGGAACAAGAGACCCAGTACTTC,CASRTTEQETQYF
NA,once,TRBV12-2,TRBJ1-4,TGTGCAAGTCGCTTACAGGGCAGCCATAATGAAAAACTGTTTTTT,CASRLQGSHNEKLFF
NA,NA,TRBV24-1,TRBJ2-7,TGTGCCACCAGTGACCCAACTACCTACGAGCAGTACTTC,CATSDPTTYEQYF
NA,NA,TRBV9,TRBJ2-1,TGTGCCAGCAGCGTAGATAGGGGTGGCTACAATGAGCAGTTCTTC,CASSVDRGGYNEQFF
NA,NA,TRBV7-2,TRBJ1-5,TGTGCCAGCAGCTCGCTACAGGGCCCTCAGCCCCAGCATTTT,CASSSLQGPQPQHF
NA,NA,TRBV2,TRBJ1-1,TGTGCCAGCAGGCGGTTGTATGAATCATGGTTGAACACTGAAGCTTTCTTT,CASRRLYESWLNTEAFF
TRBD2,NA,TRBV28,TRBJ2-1,TGTGCCAGCTACATTAGCGGGGGCCACAATGAGCAGTTCTTC,CASYISGGHNEQFF
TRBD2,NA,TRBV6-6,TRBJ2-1,TGTGCCAGCAGGTCTAGCGGGGGGTTCTCCTACAATGAGCAGTTCTTC,CASRSSGGFSYNEQFF
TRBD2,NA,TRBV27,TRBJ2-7,TGTGCCAGCACTCGGCGGGGGGGGTTATACGAGCAGTACTTC,CASTRRGGLYEQYF
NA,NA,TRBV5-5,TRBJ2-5,TGTGCCAGCAGCTTGGCCCCGGTGGAGAGGACCCAGTACTTC,CASSLAPVERTQYF
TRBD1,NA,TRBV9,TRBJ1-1,TGTGCCAGCAGCGTAGGGGGACAGGGGCCCTTCGGAGCTTTCTTT,CASSVGGQGPFGAFF
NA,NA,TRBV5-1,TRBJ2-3,TGCGCCAGCAGCTTGGACGGGGGGCCGGGAGATACGCAGTATTTT,CASSLDGGPGDTQYF
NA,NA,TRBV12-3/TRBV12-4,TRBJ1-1,TGTGCCAGCAGACAGTTTCACACTGAAGCTTTCTTT,CASRQFHTEAFF
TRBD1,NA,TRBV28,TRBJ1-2,TGTGCCAGCAGTGACAGGGGGCCTAACTATGGCTACACCTTC,CASSDRGPNYGYTF
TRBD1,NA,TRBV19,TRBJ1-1,TGTGCCAGTAGTATAGATCGAGACAGGGGAACCGCTTTCTTT,CASSIDRDRGTAFF
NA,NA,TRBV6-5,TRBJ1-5,TGTGCCAGCATCTCGGAGGGATATCAGCCCCAGCATTTT,CASISEGYQPQHF
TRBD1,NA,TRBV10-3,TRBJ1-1,TGTGCCATCAAAGGGACAGAGAACACTGAAGCTTTCTTT,CAIKGTENTEAFF
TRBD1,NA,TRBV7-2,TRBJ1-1,TGTGCCAGCAGCTTAGCTCTTTACAGGGGTGAAGCTTTCTTT,CASSLALYRGEAFF
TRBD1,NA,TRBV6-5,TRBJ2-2,TGTGCCAGCAGTTACCTGGACAGGGACGGGGAGCTGTTTTTT,CASSYLDRDGELFF
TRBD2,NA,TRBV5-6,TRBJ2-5,TGTGCCAGCAGCTTGTGGGGACTAGCGGAGCAAGAGACCCAGTACTTC,CASSLWGLAEQETQYF
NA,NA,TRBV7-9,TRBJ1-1,TGTGCCAGCAGTCTTGGAGCTGGTGTAACTGAAGCTTTCTTT,CASSLGAGVTEAFF
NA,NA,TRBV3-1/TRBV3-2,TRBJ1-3,TGTGCCAGCAGCCCCCCGGGTACCAACACCATATATTTT,CASSPPGTNTIYF
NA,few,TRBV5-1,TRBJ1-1,TGCGCCAGCAGCTTGGTAACAGGCTCGAGTGAAGCTTTCTTT,CASSLVTGSSEAFF
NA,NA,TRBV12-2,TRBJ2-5,TGTGCAAGTCGCTTAGCGGGACTAGCGGGGGTGGGAGAGACCCAGTACTTC,CASRLAGLAGVGETQYF
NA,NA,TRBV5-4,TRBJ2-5,TGTGCCAGCAGCCCGAACTTTCGCCAAGAGACCCAGTACTTC,CASSPNFRQETQYF
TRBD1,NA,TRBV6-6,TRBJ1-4,TGTGCCAGCAGTAAACAATCAGGGGGTCAGAGTGAAAAACTGTTTTTT,CASSKQSGGQSEKLFF
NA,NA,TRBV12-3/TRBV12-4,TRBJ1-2,TGTGCCAGCAGTTTCGGGCAGGGCTTGGGCTACACCTTC,CASSFGQGLGYTF
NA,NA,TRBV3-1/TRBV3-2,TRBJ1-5,TGTGCCAGCAGCCAAGGGGTTCCAACAGGGATTCCTCAGCCCCAGCATTTT,CASSQGVPTGIPQPQHF
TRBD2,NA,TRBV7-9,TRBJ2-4,TGTGCCAGCAGCTTCGGCGGGGGGGCCACCAAAAACATTCAGTACTTC,CASSFGGGATKNIQYF
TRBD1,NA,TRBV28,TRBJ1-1,TGTGCCAGCGGGACGGGGACAGGGATGAACACTGAAGCTTTCTTT,CASGTGTGMNTEAFF
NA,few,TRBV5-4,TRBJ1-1,TGTGCCAGCAGGCAGCGGGGGGGAGACACTGAAGCTTTCTTT,CASRQRGGDTEAFF
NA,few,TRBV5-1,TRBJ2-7,TGCGCCAGCAGCGACCCCCAGCAGGGCCAATACGAGCAGTACTTC,CASSDPQQGQYEQYF
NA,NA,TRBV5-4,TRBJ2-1,TGTGCCAGCAGAACCTACAGAAACAATGAGCAGTTCTTC,CASRTYRNNEQFF
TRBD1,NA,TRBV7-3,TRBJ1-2,TGTGCCAGCAGCGCATCCGGGACAGGGATTAGCGGCTACACCTTC,CASSASGTGISGYTF
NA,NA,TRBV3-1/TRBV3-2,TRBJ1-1,TGTGCCAGCAGCCAAGATCAGGGGCTGCCGGCTTTCTTT,CASSQDQGLPAFF
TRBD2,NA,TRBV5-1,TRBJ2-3,TGCGCCAGCAGCTACGACAGCGGGGGGAGCACAGATACGCAGTATTTT,CASSYDSGGSTDTQYF
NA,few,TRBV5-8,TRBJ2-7,TGTGCCAGCAGCTTGGGACTTTACTCCTACGAGCAGTACTTC,CASSLGLYSYEQYF
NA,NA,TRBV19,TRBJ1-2,TGTGCCAGTAGTCCCGGAGCTAACTATGGCTACACCTTC,CASSPGANYGYTF
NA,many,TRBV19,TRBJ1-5,TGTGCCAGTACCGGAGTCCGGGTTCAGCCCCAGCATTTT,CASTGVRVQPQHF
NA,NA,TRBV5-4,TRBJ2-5,TGTGCCAGCAGATCAGGAGCGGCTAGTGAGACCCAGTACTTC,CASRSGAASETQYF
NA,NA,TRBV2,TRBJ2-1,TGTGCCAGCAGTCTGGGCCAAAGCTCCTACAATGAGCAGTTCTTC,CASSLGQSSYNEQFF
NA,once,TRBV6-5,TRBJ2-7,TGTGCCAGCAGCCGGGGACACGCAGGCGAGCAGTACTTC,CASSRGHAGEQYF
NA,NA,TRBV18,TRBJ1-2,TGTGCCAGCTCACCGAGCGGGGGGCTTAAGAACTATGGCTACACCTTC,CASSPSGGLKNYGYTF
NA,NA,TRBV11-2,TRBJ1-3,TGTGCCAGCAGCTTGATAATTGGGCCGATCTCTGGAAACACCATATATTTT,CASSLIIGPISGNTIYF
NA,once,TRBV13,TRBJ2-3,TGTGCCAGCAGAAGGGGGAGCACAGATACGCAGTATTTT,CASRRGSTDTQYF
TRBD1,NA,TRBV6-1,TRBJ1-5,TGTGCCAGCAGTGAAGCTCTGACAGGGCAACAGCCCCAGCATTTT,CASSEALTGQQPQHF
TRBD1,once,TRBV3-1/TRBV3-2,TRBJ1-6,TGTGCCAGCAGCTTCGGGGGGGGACAGGGGCCAGATTCACCCCTCCACTTT,CASSFGGGQGPDSPLHF
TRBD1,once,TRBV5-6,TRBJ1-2,TGTGCCAGCAGCTTGGGACAGGGTATCGGCACCTTC,CASSLGQGIGTF